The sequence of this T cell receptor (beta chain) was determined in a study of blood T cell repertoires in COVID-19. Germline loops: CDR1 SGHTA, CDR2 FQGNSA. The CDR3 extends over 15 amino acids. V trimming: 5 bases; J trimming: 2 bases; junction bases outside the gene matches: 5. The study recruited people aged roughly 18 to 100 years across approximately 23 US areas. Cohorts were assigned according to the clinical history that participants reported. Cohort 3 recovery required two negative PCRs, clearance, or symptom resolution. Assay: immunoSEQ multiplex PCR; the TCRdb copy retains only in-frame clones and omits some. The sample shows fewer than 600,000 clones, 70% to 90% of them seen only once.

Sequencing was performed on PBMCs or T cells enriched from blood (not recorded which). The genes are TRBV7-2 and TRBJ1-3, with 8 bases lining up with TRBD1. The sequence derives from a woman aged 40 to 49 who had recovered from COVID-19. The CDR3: CASSTQGAAGNTIYF. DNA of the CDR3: TGTGCCAGCAGCACCCAGGGGGCCGCTGGAAACACCATATATTTT. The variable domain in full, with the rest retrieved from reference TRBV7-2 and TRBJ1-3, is GAGVSQSPSNKVTEKGKDVELRCDPISGHTALYWYRQSLGQGLEFLIYFQGNSAPDKSGLPSDRFSAERTGGSVSTLTIQRTQQEDSAVYLCASSTQGAAGNTIYFGEGSWLTVV.